This passage covers 16 T cell receptor beta chains from one sample sequenced in a study of blood T cell repertoires in COVID-19. Generated by immunoSEQ multiplex PCR, the TCRdb table keeps only in-frame clones and is missing some. The sample contains 60,000 or so clones, 70% to 90% of which appear only once. Input material: peripheral blood. All receptors derive from a man in his fifties or sixties with acute or convalescent COVID-19.

A single count supports this clone. This chain joins TRBV14 and TRBJ2-1; 7 bases are a match to TRBD1. Germline V gene sequence: CDR1 SGHDN, CDR2 FVKESK. The J segment lost 2 bases and the V segment lost 4 bases, leaving 8 bases of the junction unmatched. The CDR3 covers 16 residues. The DNA of the CDR3 is TGTGCCAGCAGCCGGTCCGGGACAGCTACCTACAATGAGCAGTTCTTC. Protein product: CASSRSGTATYNEQFF. Full variable domain (remainder filled in from reference TRBV14 and TRBJ2-1): EAGVTQFPSHSVIEKGQTVTLRCDPISGHDNLYWYRRVMGKEIKFLLHFVKESKQDESGMPNNRFLAERTGGTYSTLKVQPAELEDSGVYFCASSRSGTATYNEQFFGPGTRLTVL.

The chain is built from TRBV19 and TRBJ2-1; TRBD1 is a possible D gene (5 bases). Trimming pared 8 bases from V and 4 bases from J, leaving 18 bases between. Germline V lookup: CDR1 LNHDA, CDR2 SQIVND (reference sequence). There are 15 residues in the CDR3. The CDR3 loop reads CASALQDGPYNEQFF. For the CDR3, the DNA is TGTGCCAGTGCTCTACAGGACGGCCCTTACAATGAGCAGTTCTTC.

This clone is a singleton in its sample. The CDR3 bases are TGTGCCAGCAGCTTTCCAAGGGGTACTGAAGCTTTCTTT. Its protein product is CASSFPRGTEAFF. The gene calls are TRBV11-3 and TRBJ1-1, with D maybe TRBD1 (5 bases). The CDR3 sequence is 13 residues long. Germline-derived CDR1 and CDR2 are SGHNT and YENEEA. V shed 3 bases and J shed 5 bases, with 10 bases lying between them.

The rearrangement uses TRBV5-1 and TRBJ1-1; D not resolved. The CDR3 is made up of 13 amino acids. CDR1 is SGHRS and CDR2 is YFSETQ in the germline V gene. V lost 0 bases, J lost 7 bases, and 10 bases lay in between. This chain's CDR3 is CASSLEGDDEAFF. The CDR3 region has the DNA TGCGCCAGCAGCTTGGAAGGAGACGATGAAGCTTTCTTT.

Notes on this clone: A read error may account for a junction end that differs from germline. The J gene is TRBJ2-7, the V gene TRBV7-7, with 10 nucleotides matching TRBD1. Germline-derived CDR1 and CDR2 are SSHAT and FNYEAQ (reference sequence). The CDR3 is 15 amino acids. The CDR3 bases are TGTGCTAGCAGCCCTGGGACAGGGGCTTCCTACGAGCAGTACTTC. Its protein is CASSPGTGASYEQYF.

This clone is medium-sized in the sample. V usage is TRBV4-1 and J usage is TRBJ2-3; possibly TRBD1 for D (5 bases). Trimming removed 2 bases at V and 8 bases at J, with 11 bases between. CDR1 is MGHRA and CDR2 is YSYEKL in the germline V gene. The CDR3 loop spans 13 amino acids. CDR3 DNA: TGCGCCAGCAGCCAACAGGGAACCGCTACGCAGTATTTT. Its protein product is CASSQQGTATQYF.

V gene TRBV7-9 combines with J gene TRBJ1-2; 7 bases are shared with TRBD1. This CDR3 has 15 residues. J lost 5 bases, V lost 4 bases, and 10 bases had no gene match. The germline V gene has CDR1 SEHNR and CDR2 FQNEAQ (reference sequence). CDR3 in DNA: TGTGCCAGCAGCTCGTCGCGGGACAGCTATTATGGCTACACCTTC. It translates to CASSSSRDSYYGYTF.

The chain recombines TRBV4-1 with TRBJ2-7; 9 bases align to TRBD1. The germline V gene has CDR1 MGHRA and CDR2 YSYEKL. The CDR3 runs to 14 residues. Trimming removed 4 bases from V and 4 bases from J; junction bases left unmatched: 5. The CDR3 DNA is TGCGCCAGCAGCCTCCGGACAGGGGAGTACGAGCAGTACTTC. Translation gives CASSLRTGEYEQYF.

The chain joins TRBV10-3 to TRBJ1-1; 10 bases map to TRBD1. V was clipped by 11 bases and J by 5 bases; unmatched bases: 11. The CDR3 length is 14 residues. Per the germline V gene, CDR1 is ENHRY and CDR2 is SYGVKD. CDR3 coding DNA: TGTGCCGTACAAAACCGGGACAGGGGTACTGAAGCTTTCTTT. This gives the protein CAVQNRDRGTEAFF.

This clone was seen just once. The chain couples TRBV3-1 (or the pseudogene TRBV3-2) to TRBJ2-7; D may be TRBD2 (5 bases). In germline, CDR1 is LGHDT, CDR2 YNNKEL (reference sequence). CDR3 length: 14 amino acids. V was trimmed by 2 bases and J by 2 bases, leaving 10 bases between them. The CDR3 bases are TGTGCCAGCAGCCAATCGGGATTTACCTACGAGCAGTACTTC. The encoded protein is CASSQSGFTYEQYF.

This chain links TRBV5-1 with TRBJ1-4; 8 positions match TRBD1. The CDR3 runs to 18 residues. CDR1 is SGHRS and CDR2 is YFSETQ in the germline V gene. The trim removed 3 bases at V and 7 bases at J, leaving 17 bases unmatched. The CDR3 DNA follows: TGCGCCAGCAGCTCCGGCCGGACAGGGATAATCAGTTTTGAAAAACTGTTTTTT. Translating gives CASSSGRTGIISFEKLFF.

This clone was seen a single time. This sequence joins TRBV5-1 and TRBJ2-1, with D maybe TRBD1 (5 bases). V dropped 1 base and J dropped 7 bases, with 6 bases sitting between them. The CDR3 runs 12 residues. Germline CDR1 and CDR2: SGHRS and YFSETQ. The DNA for the CDR3 is TGCGCCAGCAGCTTGCAGGGAAATGAGCAGTTCTTC. Residues: CASSLQGNEQFF.

This clone showed up just once. The chain combines TRBV11-2 with TRBJ1-6, with unresolved D. Trimming left V 1 base short and J 6 bases short, with 13 bases between. The CDR3 consists of 16 residues. Germline CDR1 reads SGHAT; CDR2 reads FQNNGV. The DNA of the CDR3 is TGTGCCAGCAGCTTAGGGCCGGGTCAGCGTAATTCACCCCTCCACTTT. It translates to CASSLGPGQRNSPLHF. Combining the CDR3 with reference TRBV11-2 and TRBJ1-6 gives the whole variable domain EAGVAQSPRYKIIEKRQSVAFWCNPISGHATLYWYQQILGQGPKLLIQFQNNGVVDDSQLPKDRFSAERLKGVDSTLKIQPAKLEDSAVYLCASSLGPGQRNSPLHFGNGTRLTVT.

The chain is built from TRBV7-9 and TRBJ1-5, with 7 bases lining up with TRBD1. Germline V gives CDR1 SEHNR, CDR2 FQNEAQ (reference sequence). After removal of 4 bases from V and 6 bases from J, the junction contained 6 bases not matched to a gene. The CDR3 totals 14 residues. CDR3 protein: CASSSDRDRQPQHF. For the CDR3, the DNA is TGTGCCAGCAGCTCCGACAGGGATCGTCAGCCCCAGCATTTT. Filled out from reference TRBV7-9 and TRBJ1-5, the complete variable domain reads DTGVSQNPRHKITKRGQNVTFRCDPISEHNRLYWYRQTLGQGPEFLTYFQNEAQLEKSRLLSDRFSAERPKGSFSTLEIQRTEQGDSAMYLCASSSDRDRQPQHFGDGTRLSIL.

The chain combines TRBV10-2 with TRBJ2-3, with 9 bases matching TRBD2. The CDR3 consists of 15 residues. Germline assignment: CDR1 WSHSY and CDR2 SAAADI. Trimming took 4 bases from V and 4 from J; bases not matched to a gene: 6. CDR3 bases: TGCGCCAGCAGTGTGAGTAGCGGGGGTCCAGATACGCAGTATTTT. Protein product: CASSVSSGGPDTQYF.

The V call is TRBV4-1, the J call TRBJ1-4, with TRBD1 as a possible D gene (5 bases). Germline values: CDR1 MGHRA, CDR2 YSYEKL. This CDR3 has 15 residues. The V end was cut by 1 base, the J end by 7 bases, with 13 bases between. The CDR3 DNA reads TGCGCCAGCAGCCAAGCGAGACAGACGACTGAAAAACTGTTTTTT. This encodes CASSQARQTTEKLFF.